What follows are 29 T cell receptor beta chains derived from one specimen sequenced in a study of T cells in narcolepsy. Sequenced by immunoSEQ multiplex PCR; TCRdb stores in-frame clones only, minus some. Among around 30,000 clones, roughly 90% were seen once, and the ten largest hold around 1.2%. Sample: CD45RA- memory CD4+ T cells from PBMCs. Receptor source: a human donor with narcolepsy.

The chain combines TRBV6-4 with TRBJ2-1; D is perhaps TRBD1 or TRBD2 (5 bases each). Trimming stripped 2 bases from V and 10 bases from J, with 9 bases between. The CDR3 is made up of 12 amino acids. The V gene's germline CDR1 is MRHNA and CDR2 SNTAGT. CDR3 coding DNA: TGTGCCAGCAGTGACGCTTGGGGGGAGCAGTTCTTC. It codes for CASSDAWGEQFF.

V usage is TRBV5-4 and J usage is TRBJ2-1, with D perhaps TRBD2 (6 bases). V was clipped by 2 bases and J by 6 bases, with 9 bases between them. This CDR3 has 13 residues. CDR1 SGHNT and CDR2 YYREEE come from the germline V gene (reference sequence). CDR3 DNA: TGTGCCAGCAGCTTTGGAGGGCCCAATGAGCAGTTCTTC. Its translation: CASSFGGPNEQFF.

This clone appeared a few times. The chain couples TRBV10-3 to TRBJ1-2; tentative D call: TRBD1 (6 bases). Trimming removed 9 bases from V and 6 bases from J, with 17 bases in between. Germline values: CDR1 ENHRY, CDR2 SYGVKD. This CDR3 is 13 amino acids long. Here the CDR3 DNA reads TGTGCCATTACGGCAGGGGAGAATCATGGCTACACCTTC. It yields the protein CAITAGENHGYTF.

The V call is TRBV7-2, the J call TRBJ1-1, with no clear D. The V end lost 5 bases, the J end lost 4 bases, and 14 bases lay between the germline ends. There are 14 residues in the CDR3. Germline CDR1 SGHTA, CDR2 FQGNSA. CDR3 nucleotides: TGTGCCAGCAGCGTCCAAACGTTTCGCACTGAAGCTTTCTTT. Amino acids: CASSVQTFRTEAFF.

The genes are TRBV7-9 and TRBJ2-7; D is perhaps TRBD1 (6 bases). V was trimmed by 4 bases and J by 0 bases, leaving 25 bases between them. This CDR3 has 19 residues. Germline CDR1 is SEHNR and CDR2 is FQNEAQ (reference sequence). This chain's CDR3 is CASSSPGQIGQLNSYEQYF. The CDR3 bases are TGTGCCAGCAGCTCTCCCGGTCAGATAGGACAGTTAAACTCCTACGAGCAGTACTTC. Looking up the rest from reference TRBV7-9 and TRBJ2-7 gives the full variable domain: DTGVSQNPRHKITKRGQNVTFRCDPISEHNRLYWYRQTLGQGPEFLTYFQNEAQLEKSRLLSDRFSAERPKGSFSTLEIQRTEQGDSAMYLCASSSPGQIGQLNSYEQYFGPGTRLTVT.

V is TRBV5-1 and J is TRBJ1-6; 8 positions match TRBD1. V lost 5 bases, J lost 6 bases, and 10 bases stayed unmatched. Germline CDR1 is SGHRS and CDR2 is YFSETQ. This CDR3 contains 16 residues. DNA of the CDR3: TGCGCCAGCAGACGCCTAGACAGGGGTCGTAATTCACCCCTCCACTTT. Its protein is CASRRLDRGRNSPLHF.

J is TRBJ1-1 and V is TRBV13; D is undetermined. The V gene lost 5 bases and the J gene lost 0 bases, with 7 bases spanning the gap. CDR3 size: 13 residues. Germline V CDR1 and CDR2: PRHDT, FYEKMQ (reference sequence). The CDR3 region has the DNA TGTGCCAGCAGCCTAAGCCTGAACACTGAAGCTTTCTTT. Translation: CASSLSLNTEAFF. The full variable domain, rest sourced from reference TRBV13 and TRBJ1-1, is AAGVIQSPRHLIKEKRETATLKCYPIPRHDTVYWYQQGPGQDPQFLISFYEKMQSDKGSIPDRFSAQQFSDYHSELNMSSLELGDSALYFCASSLSLNTEAFFGQGTRLTVV.

This clone was observed a handful of times. The chain recombines TRBV27 with TRBJ2-5; TRBD2 matches at 9 bases. The CDR3 runs 17 residues. The V gene's germline CDR1 is MNHEY and CDR2 SMNVEV (reference sequence). V shed 2 bases, J shed 2 bases, and the junction held 9 bases outside the gene matches. This chain's CDR3 is CASSLRRREGGQETQYF. DNA of the CDR3: TGTGCCAGCAGTTTAAGGCGGCGGGAGGGGGGACAAGAGACCCAGTACTTC.

The chain carries TRBV18 and TRBJ2-1; 9 bases fit TRBD2. The germline gives CDR1 KGHSH, CDR2 LQKENI. The CDR3 totals 14 residues. V gave up 2 bases and J gave up 10 bases; unmatched junction bases: 6. CDR3 region: CASSPISGGPEQFF. The DNA of the CDR3 is TGTGCCAGCTCACCAATTAGCGGGGGACCGGAGCAGTTCTTC.

The chain combines TRBV10-3 with TRBJ2-2; 7 nucleotides line up with TRBD1. The CDR3 runs to 15 residues. V shed 10 bases and J 1 base; nucleotides not matched to a gene: 9. Germline V CDR1 and CDR2: ENHRY, SYGVKD. CDR3 region: CARPGQTKNTGELFF. The CDR3, as DNA: TGTGCCAGGCCGGGACAGACAAAGAACACCGGGGAGCTGTTTTTT.

This chain connects TRBV6-5 to TRBJ1-3, with D possibly being TRBD1 (6 bases). The V gene lost 8 bases and the J gene lost 5 bases, with 10 bases spanning the gap. This CDR3 spans 12 amino acids. CDR1 MNHEY and CDR2 SVGAGI come from the germline V gene. CDR3 DNA sequence: TGTGCCAGCGTCAGGGGAAGAAACACCATATATTTT. Its translation: CASVRGRNTIYF.

V and J are TRBV6-5 and TRBJ1-2, with D unclear. This CDR3 spans 16 amino acids. The V gene lost 0 bases and the J gene lost 6 bases, with 17 bases spanning the gap. The germline V gene has CDR1 MNHEY and CDR2 SVGAGI. The CDR3, as DNA: TGTGCCAGCAGTTACTCGTCCCCTGGGCATAGGGATGGCTACACCTTC. This encodes CASSYSSPGHRDGYTF.

The chain employs TRBV11-2 and TRBJ2-4, with no clear D. The CDR3 sequence is 12 residues long. With 5 bases removed from V and 4 bases from J, the gap between germline ends came to 6 bases. Germline CDR1 is SGHAT and CDR2 is FQNNGV. In DNA, the CDR3 is TGTGCCAGCAGCCCCCTTAAAAACATTCAGTACTTC. It translates to CASSPLKNIQYF.

This clone was seen a handful of times. The chain uses TRBV11-2 and TRBJ1-1, with D tentatively TRBD1 (5 bases). The V end was cut by 3 bases, the J end by 0 bases, with 11 bases between. CDR1 and CDR2 (germline): SGHAT, FQNNGV. The CDR3 runs to 15 residues. The CDR3 region has the DNA TGTGCCAGCAGCTTCTTTCGGGGGATGAACACTGAAGCTTTCTTT. This translates into CASSFFRGMNTEAFF.

This clone was detected only once. The J gene is TRBJ1-1, the V gene TRBV19; 9 nucleotides match TRBD1. The junction had 8 bases not matched to a gene; V was cut back by 5 bases and J by 1 base. The germline CDR1 and CDR2 sequences are LNHDA and SQIVND (reference sequence). CDR3 length: 16 residues. The CDR3 spells CASSPNRGLWNTEAFF. CDR3 coding DNA: TGTGCCAGTAGTCCAAACAGGGGGCTTTGGAACACTGAAGCTTTCTTT.

V usage is TRBV5-1 and J usage is TRBJ1-1; TRBD1 matches 8 bases. The V gene end was trimmed by 2 bases and the J gene end by 3 bases; junction bases not matched to a gene: 3. The CDR3 length is 14 residues. Germline assignment: CDR1 SGHRS and CDR2 YFSETQ. CDR3 sequence reads: CASSFRGRDTEAFF. The CDR3 coding sequence is TGCGCCAGCAGCTTCAGGGGGCGAGACACTGAAGCTTTCTTT.

This sequence joins TRBV2 and TRBJ1-3; D ambiguous. V lost 1 base and J lost 0, with 10 bases in between. The CDR3 contains 16 residues. Germline V CDR1 and CDR2: SNHLY, FYNNEI. The CDR3 is CASSEGLGNSGNTIYF. The CDR3, as DNA: TGTGCCAGCAGTGAAGGTTTGGGTAACTCTGGAAACACCATATATTTT.

This clone was observed a single time. This chain connects TRBV20-1 to TRBJ1-2; D uncertain. The V and J ends lost 1 base and 9 bases respectively, with 9 bases between them. The germline V gene encodes CDR1 DFQATT and CDR2 SNEGSKA (reference sequence). The CDR3 length is 11 residues. CDR3 in DNA: TGCAGTGCTAGAGCGTCCATGAGCTACACCTTC. Its protein is CSARASMSYTF.

J is TRBJ2-1 and V is TRBV10-3; D perhaps matches TRBD1 (5 bases). Germline V lookup: CDR1 ENHRY, CDR2 SYGVKD. This CDR3 region has 13 residues. Trimming stripped 6 bases from V and 8 bases from J, with 14 bases between. The CDR3 is CAISQTGIDEQFF. The CDR3 DNA reads as TGTGCCATCAGCCAAACAGGAATCGATGAGCAGTTCTTC.

The chain joins TRBV4-1 to TRBJ1-1; 7 bases match TRBD1. Per germline, CDR1 MGHRA and CDR2 YSYEKL. J was trimmed by 1 base and V by 3 bases; bases with no gene match: 11. The CDR3 runs to 17 residues. CDR3 protein: CASSQGGLGQPNTEAFF. The CDR3 coding sequence is TGCGCCAGCAGCCAGGGGGGACTGGGACAGCCGAACACTGAAGCTTTCTTT.

The CDR3 DNA reads as TGTGCCAGCAGCCCCTGGGGGATTGGGGGCACAGATACGCAGTATTTT. Amino acids: CASSPWGIGGTDTQYF. The chain recombines TRBV7-9 with TRBJ2-3, with D possibly being TRBD1 or TRBD2 (5 bases each). Trimming removed 5 bases from V and 1 base from J, with 16 bases in between. Germline CDR1 and CDR2: SEHNR and FQNEAQ (reference sequence). This CDR3 comprises 16 residues.

This chain uses TRBV7-2 with TRBJ2-7; TRBD2 matches at 8 bases. CDR1 is SGHTA, CDR2 FQGNSA, per germline. Trimming cost V 1 base and J 0 bases; bases outside gene matches: 5. The CDR3 is 16 residues long. Written as DNA, the CDR3 is TGTGCCAGCAGCTTAGGAGTAGCGGGGCTCTCCTACGAGCAGTACTTC. Amino acids: CASSLGVAGLSYEQYF.

The V call is TRBV7-2, the J call TRBJ1-5, with D tentatively TRBD1 (5 bases). Germline V lookup: CDR1 SGHTA, CDR2 FQGNSA. Between the trimmed V and J ends, which lost 1 base and 1 base, there was a span of 11 bases. This CDR3 has 16 amino acids. CDR3 nucleotide sequence: TGTGCCAGCAGCTTAGATCCAGGGAAAAGCAATCAGCCCCAGCATTTT. Its translation is CASSLDPGKSNQPQHF. The full variable domain, with the rest looked up from reference TRBV7-2 and TRBJ1-5, is GAGVSQSPSNKVTEKGKDVELRCDPISGHTALYWYRQSLGQGLEFLIYFQGNSAPDKSGLPSDRFSAERTGGSVSTLTIQRTQQEDSAVYLCASSLDPGKSNQPQHFGDGTRLSIL.

The chain links TRBV4-1 to TRBJ1-3; D gene ambiguous. The V gene's germline CDR1 is MGHRA and CDR2 YSYEKL. Trimming left V 5 bases short and J 10 bases short, with 9 bases between. This CDR3 is 11 amino acids long. CDR3 in amino acids: CASSALRTIYF. The CDR3 DNA sequence: TGCGCCAGCAGCGCTTTGAGGACCATATATTTT.

The chain couples TRBV29-1 to TRBJ1-1; no reliable D call. CDR1 SQVTM and CDR2 ANQGSEA come from the germline V gene. V lost 5 bases and J 4 bases, leaving 14 bases between the germline ends. The CDR3 covers 13 residues. This CDR3 reads CSVCEGGSTEAFF. The CDR3 region has the DNA TGCAGCGTTTGTGAGGGAGGGAGCACTGAAGCTTTCTTT.

The chain carries TRBV5-1 and TRBJ2-2, with D hard to call. CDR3 length: 16 residues. V was pared by 2 bases and J by 5 bases, with 16 bases between. Germline values: CDR1 SGHRS, CDR2 YFSETQ. The CDR3 sequence: CASSFESGASTGELFF. The CDR3 nucleotides are TGCGCCAGCAGCTTTGAATCAGGAGCTAGTACCGGGGAGCTGTTTTTT.

V and J are TRBV30 and TRBJ2-1; 7 bases are shared with TRBD1. The length of the CDR3 is 12 residues. The V segment lost 2 bases and the J segment 9 bases; nucleotides outside the gene matches: 4. Germline V CDR1 and CDR2: GTSNPN, SVGIG (reference sequence). CDR3 nucleotides: TGTGCCTGGAGTAACAGGGGTTTTGAGCAGTTCTTC. Its translation is CAWSNRGFEQFF.

The chain links TRBV29-1 to TRBJ1-3; D is unresolved. V lost 3 bases and J lost 3, with 6 bases in between. This CDR3 spans 12 amino acids. The germline CDR1 and CDR2 sequences are SQVTM and ANQGSEA. Written as DNA, the CDR3 is TGCAGCGTTGACAGTAATGGAAACACCATATATTTT. Its protein is CSVDSNGNTIYF.

The chain couples TRBV5-4 to TRBJ1-4; perhaps TRBD1 as D (6 bases). Per germline, CDR1 SGHNT and CDR2 YYREEE (reference sequence). V gave up 0 bases and J gave up 2 bases, with 8 bases separating them. This CDR3 is built from 15 residues. The CDR3 DNA sequence: TGTGCCAGCAGCTTGGCGGGGGGCACTAATGAAAAACTGTTTTTT. It is translated as CASSLAGGTNEKLFF.